The clone carrying this TCR beta chain came up many times. What it binds is not known. This sample stems from a study of T cells in Graves' hyperthyroidism and ophthalmopathy. Study in general: Peripheral blood was secured at the point of initial diagnosis, before any treatment.

Findings and limits, study-wide: Most thyroid clonotypes that were expanded above 0.001 also turned up in blood. Ophthalmopathy was distinguished from stable hyperthyroidism by 13 V-J signatures.

TCR beta CDR3 sequences were amplified from RNA transcripts. HTBI primers drove first-round RT-PCR of the TCR CDR3. TCRdb reprocessed the multiplex PCR reads with MiXCR, giving one entry per CDR3 protein. The sample carries approximately 740,000 distinct CDR3 sequences, 14% recorded once. Fresh peripheral blood, less than 11 ml of it, supplied the PBMCs. This clonotype was obtained from a woman aged 18-29 years with Graves' hyperthyroidism. The sample taken for sequencing was blood.

The CDR3 here is CASSPPSDSDTQYF. The CDR3 region has the DNA TGTGCCAGCTCACCCCCTAGCGATTCAGATACGCAGTATTTT. The chain is built from TRBV18 and TRBJ2-3; possible D gene TRBD2, 6 bases. The ends were cut back, 3 bases at V and 4 bases at J, with 11 bases in the middle. Germline V gene data show CDR1 as KGHSH and CDR2 as LQKENI. There are 14 residues in the CDR3.